This T cell receptor (beta chain) is drawn from a study of blood T cell repertoires in COVID-19. The protocol was immunoSEQ multiplex PCR, while the TCRdb copy is restricted to in-frame clones and leaves out a portion. The sample records about 170,000 clones, 70% to 90% being singletons. This TCR was sampled from an elderly woman with COVID-19, enrolled during active disease. The sequenced sample was peripheral blood.

CDR3 region: CASSASEGNTIYF. CDR3 nucleotide sequence: TGTGCCAGCAGCGCGTCCGAGGGAAACACCATATATTTT. The V call is TRBV9, the J call TRBJ1-3; D remains unclear. This CDR3 is built from 13 residues. The germline V gene has CDR1 SGDLS and CDR2 YYNGEE. Trimming took 3 bases from V and 4 from J, leaving 8 bases between them.